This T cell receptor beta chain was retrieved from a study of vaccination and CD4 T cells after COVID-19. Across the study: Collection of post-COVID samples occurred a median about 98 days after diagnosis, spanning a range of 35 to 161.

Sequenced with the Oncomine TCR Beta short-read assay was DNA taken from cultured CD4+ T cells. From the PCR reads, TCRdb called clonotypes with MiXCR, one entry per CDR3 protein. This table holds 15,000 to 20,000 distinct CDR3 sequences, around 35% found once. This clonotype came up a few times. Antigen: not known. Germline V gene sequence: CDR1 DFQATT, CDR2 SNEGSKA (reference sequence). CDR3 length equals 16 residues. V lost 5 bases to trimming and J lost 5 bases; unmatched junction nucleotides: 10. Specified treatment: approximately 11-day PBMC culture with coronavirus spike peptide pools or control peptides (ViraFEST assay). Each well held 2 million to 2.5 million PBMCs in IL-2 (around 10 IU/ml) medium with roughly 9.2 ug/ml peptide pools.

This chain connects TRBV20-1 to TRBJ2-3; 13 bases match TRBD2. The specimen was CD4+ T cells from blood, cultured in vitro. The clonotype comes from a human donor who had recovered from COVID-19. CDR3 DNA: TGCAGTGCTCTTTCAGGACTAGCGGGAGAGTTAGATACGCAGTATTTT. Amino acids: CSALSGLAGELDTQYF.